This entry is about one TCR beta chain. Its target is unknown. Sequenced by immunoSEQ multiplex PCR; TCRdb stores in-frame clones only, minus some. The sample includes more than 20,000 clones, 92% seen only once; the top ten take about 0.87%. These data belong to a study of T cell repertoires and Cas9 in healthy adults. Study-level results: In vitro, SpCas9-reactive Tregs were reported to curb effector T cell proliferation and function.

The CDR3 totals 11 residues. The germline gives CDR1 SGHTA, CDR2 FQGTGA. V lost 2 bases and J lost 10, with 6 bases in between. The sample taken for sequencing was CD4+ effector T cells (CD127+, CD25-, CD137-, CD154-) from PBMCs; culture status not recorded. The source of this sequence is a human donor in good health. J is TRBJ2-1 and V is TRBV7-3; TRBD2 might be the D (6 bases). The CDR3 region has the DNA TGTGCCAGCAGCTTAGGGGGGGAGCAGTTCTTC. The encoded protein is CASSLGGEQFF. Variable domain in full (rest from reference TRBV7-3 and TRBJ2-1): GAGVSQTPSNKVTEKGKYVELRCDPISGHTALYWYRQSLGQGPEFLIYFQGTGAADDSGLPNDRFFAVRPEGSVSTLKIQRTERGDSAVYLCASSLGGEQFFGPGTRLTVL.